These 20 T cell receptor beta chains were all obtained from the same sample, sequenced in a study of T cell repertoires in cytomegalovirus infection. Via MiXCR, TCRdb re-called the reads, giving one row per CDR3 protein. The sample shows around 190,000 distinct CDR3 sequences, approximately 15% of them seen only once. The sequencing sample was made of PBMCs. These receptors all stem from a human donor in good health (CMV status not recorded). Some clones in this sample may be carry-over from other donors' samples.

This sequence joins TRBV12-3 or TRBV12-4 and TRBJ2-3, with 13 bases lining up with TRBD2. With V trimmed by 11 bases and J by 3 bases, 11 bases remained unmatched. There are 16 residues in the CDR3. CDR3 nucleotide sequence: TGTGCCTCCTCCGCGGGGACTAGCGGGACAACAGATACGCAGTATTTT. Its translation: CASSAGTSGTTDTQYF.

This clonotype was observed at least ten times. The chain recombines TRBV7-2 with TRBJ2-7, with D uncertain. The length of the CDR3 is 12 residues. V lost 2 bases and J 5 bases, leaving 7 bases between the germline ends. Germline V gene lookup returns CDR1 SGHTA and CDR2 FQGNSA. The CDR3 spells CASSLRVHEQYF. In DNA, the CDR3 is TGTGCCAGCAGCTTACGGGTCCACGAGCAGTACTTC. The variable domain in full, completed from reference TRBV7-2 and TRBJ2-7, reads GAGVSQSPSNKVTEKGKDVELRCDPISGHTALYWYRQSLGQGLEFLIYFQGNSAPDKSGLPSDRFSAERTGGSVSTLTIQRTQQEDSAVYLCASSLRVHEQYFGPGTRLTVT.

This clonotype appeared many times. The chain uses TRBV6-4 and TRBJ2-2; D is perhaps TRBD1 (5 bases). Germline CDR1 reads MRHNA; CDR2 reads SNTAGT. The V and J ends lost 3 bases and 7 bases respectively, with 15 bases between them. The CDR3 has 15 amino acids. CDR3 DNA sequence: TGTGCCAGCAGTGAAGGAGAAGGGGATATCGGGGAGCTGTTTTTT. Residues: CASSEGEGDIGELFF.

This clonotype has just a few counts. CDR3 loop: CSVLPGQDNYGYTF. DNA of the CDR3: TGCAGCGTCCTACCGGGACAGGATAACTATGGCTACACCTTC. The chain carries TRBV29-1 and TRBJ1-2; TRBD1 matches 8 bases. The CDR3 is made up of 14 amino acids. CDR1 is SQVTM, CDR2 ANQGSEA, per germline. V shed 6 bases and J 1 base; nucleotides not matched to a gene: 7.

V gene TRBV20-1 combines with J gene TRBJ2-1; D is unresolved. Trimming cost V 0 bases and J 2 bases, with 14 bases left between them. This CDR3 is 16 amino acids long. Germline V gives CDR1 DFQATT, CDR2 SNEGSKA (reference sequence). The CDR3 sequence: CSARDGPKGTYNEQFF. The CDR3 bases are TGCAGTGCTAGAGATGGGCCCAAAGGGACCTACAATGAGCAGTTCTTC.

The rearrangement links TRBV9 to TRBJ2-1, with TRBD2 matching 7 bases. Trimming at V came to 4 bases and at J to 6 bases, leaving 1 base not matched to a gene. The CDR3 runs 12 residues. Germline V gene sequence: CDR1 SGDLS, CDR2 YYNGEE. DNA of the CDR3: TGTGCCAGCAGCCCTAGCGGCAATGAGCAGTTCTTC. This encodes CASSPSGNEQFF.

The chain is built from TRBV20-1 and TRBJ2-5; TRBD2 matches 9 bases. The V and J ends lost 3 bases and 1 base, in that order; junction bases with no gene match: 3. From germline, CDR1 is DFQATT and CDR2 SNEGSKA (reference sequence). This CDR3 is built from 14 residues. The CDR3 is CSASRREGQETQYF. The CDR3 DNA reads TGCAGTGCTAGCAGGCGGGAGGGCCAAGAGACCCAGTACTTC.

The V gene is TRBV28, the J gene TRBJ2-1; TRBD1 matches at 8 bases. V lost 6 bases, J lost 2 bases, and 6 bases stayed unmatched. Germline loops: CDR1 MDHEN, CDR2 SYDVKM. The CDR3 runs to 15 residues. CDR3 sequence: CASRGQGAAYNEQFF. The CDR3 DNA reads TGTGCCAGCAGAGGCCAGGGGGCGGCCTACAATGAGCAGTTCTTC.

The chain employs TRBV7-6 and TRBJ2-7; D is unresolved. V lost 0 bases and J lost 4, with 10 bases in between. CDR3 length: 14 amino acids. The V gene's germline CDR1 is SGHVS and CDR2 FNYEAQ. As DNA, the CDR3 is TGTGCCAGCAGCTTAGCGTTGGGTGGGTACGAGCAGTACTTC. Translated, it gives CASSLALGGYEQYF.

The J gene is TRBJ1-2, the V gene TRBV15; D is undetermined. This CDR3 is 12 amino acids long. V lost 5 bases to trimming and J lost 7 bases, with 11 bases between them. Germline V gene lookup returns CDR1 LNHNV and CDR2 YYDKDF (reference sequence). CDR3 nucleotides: TGTGCCACCAGCCTCATGGGGAGTGGCTACACCTTC. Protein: CATSLMGSGYTF.

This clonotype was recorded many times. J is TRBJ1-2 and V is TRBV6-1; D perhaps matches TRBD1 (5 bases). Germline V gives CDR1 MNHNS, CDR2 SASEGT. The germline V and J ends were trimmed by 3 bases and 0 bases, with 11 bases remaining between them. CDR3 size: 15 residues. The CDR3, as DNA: TGTGCCAGCAGTGACATTGGGGCGTCTAACTATGGCTACACCTTC. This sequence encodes CASSDIGASNYGYTF.

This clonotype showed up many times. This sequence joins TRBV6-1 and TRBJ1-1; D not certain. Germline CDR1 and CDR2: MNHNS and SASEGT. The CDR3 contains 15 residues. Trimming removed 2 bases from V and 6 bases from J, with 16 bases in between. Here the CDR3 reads CASSEIRRGAAEAFF. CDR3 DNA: TGTGCCAGCAGTGAAATCCGCCGGGGAGCGGCTGAAGCTTTCTTT.

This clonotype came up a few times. CDR3 DNA: TGTGCCAGCAGTCCCCTCAGCGGAGATACGCAGTATTTT. It encodes CASSPLSGDTQYF. The V and J genes are TRBV12-3 or TRBV12-4 and TRBJ2-3; tentatively, D is TRBD2 (5 bases). The germline V and J ends were trimmed by 5 bases and 5 bases, with 11 bases remaining between them. This CDR3 is built from 13 residues.

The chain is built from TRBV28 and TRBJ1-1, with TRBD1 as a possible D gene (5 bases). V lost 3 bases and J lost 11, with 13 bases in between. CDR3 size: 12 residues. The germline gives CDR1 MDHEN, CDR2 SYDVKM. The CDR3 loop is CASSLASNRAFF. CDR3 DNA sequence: TGTGCCAGCAGTTTGGCAAGCAACAGGGCTTTCTTT.

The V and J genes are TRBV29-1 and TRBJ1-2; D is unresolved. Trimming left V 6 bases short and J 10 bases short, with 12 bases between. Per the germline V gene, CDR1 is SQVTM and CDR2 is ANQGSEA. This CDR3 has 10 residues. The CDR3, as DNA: TGCAGCGTCTTCGGCCAGAACTACACCTTC. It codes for CSVFGQNYTF.

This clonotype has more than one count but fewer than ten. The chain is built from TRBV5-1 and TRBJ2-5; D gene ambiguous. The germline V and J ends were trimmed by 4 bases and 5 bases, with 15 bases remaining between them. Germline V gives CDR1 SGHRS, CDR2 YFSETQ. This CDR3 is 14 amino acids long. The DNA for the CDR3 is TGCGCCAGCAGCAACGCGGACCTCCGGGAGACCCAGTACTTC. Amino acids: CASSNADLRETQYF.

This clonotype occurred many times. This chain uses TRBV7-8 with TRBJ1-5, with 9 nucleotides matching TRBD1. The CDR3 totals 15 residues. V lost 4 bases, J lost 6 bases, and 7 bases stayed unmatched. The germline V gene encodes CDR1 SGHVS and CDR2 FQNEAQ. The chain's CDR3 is CASSSTGTGFQPQHF. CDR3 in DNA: TGTGCCAGCAGCTCAACCGGGACAGGGTTTCAGCCCCAGCATTTT.

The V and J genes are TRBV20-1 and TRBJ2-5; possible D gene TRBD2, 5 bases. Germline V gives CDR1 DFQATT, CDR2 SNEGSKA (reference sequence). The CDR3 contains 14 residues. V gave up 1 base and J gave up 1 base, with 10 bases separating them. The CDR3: CSARVMRAQETQYF. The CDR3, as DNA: TGCAGTGCTAGAGTAATGAGGGCCCAAGAGACCCAGTACTTC.

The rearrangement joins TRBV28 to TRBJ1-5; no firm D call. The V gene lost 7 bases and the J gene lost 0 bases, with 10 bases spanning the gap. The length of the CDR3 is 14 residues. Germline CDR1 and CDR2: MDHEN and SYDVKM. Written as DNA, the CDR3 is TGTGCCAGCAATCAAATAGATAGCAATCAGCCCCAGCATTTT. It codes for CASNQIDSNQPQHF.

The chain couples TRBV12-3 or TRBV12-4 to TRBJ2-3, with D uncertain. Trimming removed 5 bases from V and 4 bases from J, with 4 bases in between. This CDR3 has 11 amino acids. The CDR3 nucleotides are TGTGCCAGCAGTCGTTCAGATACGCAGTATTTT. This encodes CASSRSDTQYF.